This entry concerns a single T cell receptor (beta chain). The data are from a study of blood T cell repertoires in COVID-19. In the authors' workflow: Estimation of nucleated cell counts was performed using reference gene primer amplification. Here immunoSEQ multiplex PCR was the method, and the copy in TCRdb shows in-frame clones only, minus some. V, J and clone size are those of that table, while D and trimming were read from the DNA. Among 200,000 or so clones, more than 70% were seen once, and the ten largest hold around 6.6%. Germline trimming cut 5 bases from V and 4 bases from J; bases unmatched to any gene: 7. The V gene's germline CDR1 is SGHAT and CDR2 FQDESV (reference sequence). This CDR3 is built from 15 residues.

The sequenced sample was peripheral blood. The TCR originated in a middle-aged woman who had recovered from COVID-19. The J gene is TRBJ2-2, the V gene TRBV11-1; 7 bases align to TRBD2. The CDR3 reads CASSRTRLATGELFF. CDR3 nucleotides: TGTGCCAGCAGCCGGACTAGATTGGCCACCGGGGAGCTGTTTTTT. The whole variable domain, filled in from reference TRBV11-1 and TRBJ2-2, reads EAEVAQSPRYKITEKSQAVAFWCDPISGHATLYWYRQILGQGPELLVQFQDESVVDDSQLPKDRFSAERLKGVDSTLKIQPAELGDSAMYLCASSRTRLATGELFFGEGSRLTVL.